This entry features one T cell receptor (beta chain) sequence. This entry belongs to a study of blood T cell repertoires in COVID-19. About the study: Some COVID-19 samples were acute and others convalescent; all came from the United States, Italy and Spain. T cells, B-cell-depleted T cells, or PBMCs supplied cDNA or gDNA.

Methods used by the authors: Estimated nucleated cell counts came from reference gene primer amplification. Clones were read by immunoSEQ multiplex PCR, and TCRdb kept only the in-frame ones, dropping some. That table supplies the V and J calls and clone size; D and trimming were determined from the DNA. Here the sample spans 200,000 to 250,000 clones, approximately 91% being singletons. Per germline, CDR1 SQVTM and CDR2 ANQGSEA. The CDR3 covers 12 residues. The ends lost 3 bases at V and 7 bases at J; junction bases unmatched: 3. The clonotype comes from a woman aged 55-75 years with acute or convalescent COVID-19. This chain connects TRBV29-1 to TRBJ2-3; TRBD2 matches 8 bases. Sequenced input: peripheral blood. In DNA form, the CDR3 reads TGCAGCGTTGAGGCTAGCGGGTATACGCAGTATTTT. The encoded protein is CSVEASGYTQYF.